This T cell receptor (beta chain) came from a study of blood T cell repertoires in COVID-19. About the study: Samples representing acute and convalescent COVID-19 were sourced from the United States, Italy and Spain.

CDR3 size: 14 residues. Trimming removed 4 bases from V and 4 bases from J; junction bases left unmatched: 4. Germline V gene data show CDR1 as SGHTA and CDR2 as FQGNSA. Original processing notes: Amplification with reference gene primers provided the estimates of nucleated cell counts. TCRdb keeps only in-frame clones here, not all; method: immunoSEQ multiplex PCR. Clone size and V and J calls were adopted from that table, with D and trimming inferred from the DNA. The sample includes around 220,000 clones, 70% to 90% seen only once; the top ten take 1.5%. Sequencing was done on a sample of peripheral blood. The rearrangement links TRBV7-2 to TRBJ1-3, with 7 bases fitting TRBD1. This sequence originates from a man between 18 and 29 years old with active or convalescent COVID-19. The CDR3 nucleotides read TGTGCCAGCAGCTCACAGGGGTACGGAAACACCATATATTTT. Translating it yields CASSSQGYGNTIYF.